This T cell receptor beta chain was sequenced in a study of T cells in localized non-small cell lung cancer (dated by TCRdb to between 2020 and 2021). With respect to the entire study: The study examined T cell repertoires in a few hundred patients with early-stage NSCLC and compared tumors with uninvolved tumor-adjacent lungs. The mean age of the NSCLC patients was roughly 63 years, with 120 to 150 men and 95 to 110 women. The cohort consisted of 200 to 250 treatment-naive NSCLC patients whose localized lung tumors had been resected. Study-level results and caveats: Higher blood T cell density associated with longer overall survival, while higher adjacent-lung clonality associated with shorter survival. A median of approximately 53 of the top 100 tumor clones turned up in the paired uninvolved adjacent lung, and 25 to 35 of those clones also ranked among the top 100 of that same adjacent lung. Uninvolved tumor-adjacent lung showed the highest T cell clonality, higher than tumor, which suggests more focused antigenic responses in the adjacent lung. Multi-region tumor sequencing was not performed, so intratumor heterogeneity could not be excluded. Because the study design was exploratory, TCR variables were selected using unadjusted p-values without false-discovery rate correction.

Relative to germline, V is missing 5 bases and J is missing 5 bases, with 9 bases of the junction outside any gene match. The germline V gene encodes CDR1 SGDLS and CDR2 YYNGEE. From its cysteine to its phenylalanine, the CDR3 spans 14 amino acids. Only the CDR3 region is kept as DNA, spanning 42 bases read in frame from base 1. Based on its abundance in the sample, this clone is medium-sized (0.01 to 0.1%). No antigen is known for it. No quality values exist for individual bases; no much larger clone is one base distant. TCR beta CDR3 regions were sequenced from DNA using the immunoSEQ Assay. The study's own analysis went as follows. To compute T cell density, TCR beta template counts were normalized to usable DNA, which was estimated by amplifying housekeeping genes. The preseqR package was used to estimate richness by extrapolating to 400,000 templates for PBMC samples and to 120,000 templates for tissue samples. Clonality was defined as one minus Pielou's evenness. Tissue-enriched TCRs were identified through differential abundance testing performed on productive amino-acid clonotypes, with a minimum total count of 5 and an alpha of 0.1. Repertoire overlap between compartments was quantified with the Jaccard Index and Morisita Overlap Index. GLIPH grouped TCR beta CDR3s together with public tetramer-defined viral CDR3s, and a viral motif had to include at least three viral sequences and also show V-gene enrichment. TCRdb took over this immuneACCESS table, retaining in-frame rearrangements with V and J assigned. Such tables are incomplete; in checked studies, under half of the missing clones stem from an unresolved V gene, and the remainder is unexplained. The D gene and trimming were derived from the DNA, and the V and J assignments and clone size from that table. Across this sample there are approximately 1,200 clones, with around 21% seen only once. About 19% of the sample is held by the ten biggest clonotypes.

Two independent pathologists confirmed that the uninvolved adjacent lung, which was taken at least 2 cm from the tumor margin, was free of atypia. At diagnosis, tumor, uninvolved tumor-adjacent lung and peripheral blood were collected and then preserved as a mix of FFPE and fresh-frozen material. The TCR was taken from a man between 40 and 69 years old with stage I squamous cell lung carcinoma. Sequenced here: normal lung tissue next to the tumor, sampled before any cancer treatment. The chain couples TRBV9 to TRBJ1-2, and 7 bases in between align with TRBD1. CDR3 reads: CASSEDRALYGYTF. The bases are TGTGCCAGCAGTGAAGACAGGGCTTTGTATGGCTACACCTTC.